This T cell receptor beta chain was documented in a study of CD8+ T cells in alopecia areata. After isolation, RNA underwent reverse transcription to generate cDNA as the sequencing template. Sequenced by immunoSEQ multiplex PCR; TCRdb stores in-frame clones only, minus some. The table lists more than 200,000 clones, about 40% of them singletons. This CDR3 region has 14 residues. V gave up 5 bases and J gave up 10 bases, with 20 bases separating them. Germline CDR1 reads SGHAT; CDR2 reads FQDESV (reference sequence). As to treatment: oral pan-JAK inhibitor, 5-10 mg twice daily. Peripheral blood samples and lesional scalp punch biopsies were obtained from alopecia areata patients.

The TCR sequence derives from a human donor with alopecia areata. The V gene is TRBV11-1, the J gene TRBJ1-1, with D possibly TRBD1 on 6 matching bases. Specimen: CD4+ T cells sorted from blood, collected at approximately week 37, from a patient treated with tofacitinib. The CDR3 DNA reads TGTGCCAGCAGCCCGAACAGGGACCGCTCGGTAGCTTTCTTT. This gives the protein CASSPNRDRSVAFF.